This TCR beta chain was identified during a study of CD8 T cells in Susac syndrome. Sequencing targeted TCR beta in blood CD8+ and CD4+ T cells. Germline V lookup: CDR1 MNHGY, CDR2 SVAAGI. V shed 10 bases and J shed 7 bases, with 2 bases lying between them. The CDR3 sequence is 8 residues long. An input of 0.5 to 1 ug of RNA was subjected to reverse transcription using random hexamers. Across 54 Vbeta and 13 Jbeta, immunoSEQ multiplex PCR amplified TCR beta CDR3. Using its own MiXCR run on the immunoSEQ multiplex PCR reads, TCRdb lists one record per CDR3 protein. There are about 83,000 distinct CDR3 sequences in the sample; 95% to 96% occur only once, and more than 0.35% lies in the top ten. Study findings and constraints: Susac-specific public clones were found in total CD8+ and CD8+ TEMRA repertoires, numbering under 20 and five, respectively. CD8+ clonal expansion in Susac was maximal in TEMRA cells and in active patients.

This clonotype was seen more than once but under ten times. The antigen is not known. Source material: CD8+ T cells from PBMCs. V is TRBV6-9 and J is TRBJ2-1, with D unclear. This clonotype was obtained from a human donor with Susac syndrome. The chain's CDR3 is CAINEQFF. The CDR3 DNA reads TGTGCCATAAATGAGCAGTTCTTC.